One and the same sample provided the 31 T cell receptor beta chains below, sequenced in a study of post-analysis software for immune sequencing data. General observations from the study: The study found TRBV5-6, TRBV5-1 and TRBV20-1 among about 5 TRBV segments more frequent in patients than controls.

Unique-molecular-identifier-tagged TCR beta cDNA libraries were used. MiXCR, applied by TCRdb to the PCR reads, yields one record per CDR3 protein. The table shows approximately 770,000 distinct CDR3 sequences, with 35% to 55% occurring only once. No cognate antigen is known for these TCRs. Sequencing was carried out using blood. Receptors were obtained from a girl aged 10 to 17 with multiple sclerosis.

This chain's CDR3 is CASSFVGLGGAVTDTQYF. DNA for the CDR3: TGTGCCAGCAGTTTCGTAGGCTTGGGGGGCGCGGTAACAGATACGCAGTATTTT. V is TRBV27 and J is TRBJ2-3; D tentatively fits TRBD1 or TRBD2 (6 bases each). V lost 3 bases to trimming and J lost 3 bases, with 22 bases between them. Germline V gene sequence: CDR1 MNHEY, CDR2 SMNVEV (reference sequence). The CDR3 has 18 amino acids.

CDR3 amino acids: CASSETHNSPLHF. The CDR3 bases are TGTGCCAGCAGCGAAACCCACAATTCACCCCTCCACTTT. The chain recombines TRBV9 with TRBJ1-6, with D uncertain. The CDR3 is 13 amino acids. The V gene lost 3 bases and the J gene lost 7 bases, with 8 bases spanning the gap. The germline CDR1 and CDR2 sequences are SGDLS and YYNGEE.

J is TRBJ2-3 and V is TRBV6-6; no firm D call. The CDR3 is made up of 13 amino acids. V lost 2 bases and J lost 6, with 9 bases in between. Germline CDR1 is MNHNY and CDR2 is SVGAGI (reference sequence). CDR3 protein: CASSYITGDTQYF. CDR3 DNA: TGTGCCAGCAGTTACATTACCGGGGATACGCAGTATTTT.

The chain links TRBV6-5 to TRBJ1-2; possible D gene TRBD1, 5 bases. This CDR3 is 17 amino acids long. CDR1 and CDR2 (germline): MNHEY, SVGAGI. The ends were cut back, 0 bases at V and 4 bases at J, with 18 bases in the middle. The DNA of the CDR3 is TGTGCCAGCAGTTACTCGGACACCCCGTGGGGTCCCTATGGCTACACCTTC. Amino acids: CASSYSDTPWGPYGYTF.

Concerning this clonotype: At one of its ends the junction is not consistent with the germline gene, which may arise from a read error. In nucleotides, the CDR3 is TGTGCCTGGAGTTCGGCCAGGGAATCACCCCGCCACTTT. Its translation is CAWSSARESPRHF. The chain combines TRBV30 with TRBJ1-6; tentatively, D is TRBD1 (5 bases). CDR1 and CDR2 (germline): GTSNPN, SVGIG (reference sequence). The CDR3 totals 13 residues. Together with reference TRBV30 and TRBJ1-6, the CDR3 gives the full variable domain: SQTIHQWPATLVQPVGSPLSLECTVEGTSNPNLYWYRQAAGRGLQLLFYSVGIGQISSEVPQNLSASRPQDRQFILSSKKLLLSDSGFYLCAWSSARESPRHFGNGTRLTVT.

This chain links TRBV27 with TRBJ2-1; TRBD2 agrees at 9 bases. The better agreement between TRBJ2-7 and the DNA end casts doubt on the J call. CDR1 is MNHEY, CDR2 SMNVEV, per germline (reference sequence). CDR3 length: 14 amino acids. In DNA form, the CDR3 reads TGTGCCAGCAGTGACCAGGGACTAGCCAATGAGCAGTACTTC. Its translation: CASSDQGLANEQYF.

The chain couples TRBV9 to TRBJ2-5, with 11 bases aligning to TRBD1. The CDR3 has 16 amino acids. CDR1 and CDR2 from the germline V gene are SGDLS and YYNGEE. J lost 11 bases, V lost 4 bases, and 16 bases had no gene match. The DNA for the CDR3 is TGTGCCAGCAGCACTCCCTCCGGGACAGGGGGGGAAGAGCAGTACTTC. Protein product: CASSTPSGTGGEEQYF.

This chain uses TRBV20-1 with TRBJ2-3; 12 nucleotides align to TRBD2. V gave up 1 base and J gave up 0 bases; unmatched junction bases: 11. The CDR3 is made up of 19 amino acids. Germline values: CDR1 DFQATT, CDR2 SNEGSKA (reference sequence). The CDR3 is CSARVGRLLAGGSTDTQYF. CDR3 nucleotide sequence: TGCAGTGCTAGAGTTGGCCGACTCCTAGCGGGAGGGAGCACAGATACGCAGTATTTT.

This clonotype was detected a few times. V and J are TRBV24-1 and TRBJ2-5; possible D gene TRBD2, 5 bases. V was clipped by 1 base and J by 5 bases, with 19 bases between them. CDR1 is KGHDR and CDR2 is SFDVKD in the germline V gene. The CDR3 loop spans 17 amino acids. The CDR3 DNA is TGTGCCACCAGTGATTTCTTGGACTCACCCTCGGGGGAGACCCAGTACTTC. Encoded protein: CATSDFLDSPSGETQYF.

V is TRBV13 and J is TRBJ2-7, with D possibly being TRBD1 (6 bases). Per germline, CDR1 PRHDT and CDR2 FYEKMQ (reference sequence). V shed 0 bases and J shed 6 bases, with 18 bases lying between them. The CDR3 spans 16 residues. The CDR3 loop reads CASSLGGRGSFSEQYF. The CDR3, as DNA: TGTGCCAGCAGCTTAGGCGGCAGGGGATCGTTTAGCGAGCAGTACTTC.

The chain employs TRBV6-2 or TRBV6-3 and TRBJ1-2; 7 bases fit TRBD1. The length of the CDR3 is 14 residues. With 7 bases clipped from V and 2 bases from J, the junction kept 7 bases outside the gene matches. Germline CDR1 is MNHEY and CDR2 is SVGEGT. CDR3 protein: CASTYGDRNYGYTF. CDR3 DNA sequence: TGTGCCAGCACCTACGGGGACAGAAACTATGGCTACACCTTC.

This clonotype was picked up a small number of times. This rearrangement joins TRBV27 to TRBJ2-1; D not certain. Per the germline V gene, CDR1 is MNHEY and CDR2 is SMNVEV (reference sequence). With 5 bases removed from V and 3 bases from J, the gap between germline ends came to 11 bases. The CDR3 is 14 residues long. The CDR3 nucleotides are TGTGCCAGCAGTCTCCAAGACATCTACAATGAGCAGTTCTTC. Its translation is CASSLQDIYNEQFF.

The chain carries TRBV5-1 and TRBJ2-5, with D maybe TRBD2 (5 bases). Looked up from germline, CDR1 is SGHRS and CDR2 is YFSETQ. The germline V and J ends were trimmed by 7 bases and 3 bases, with 13 bases remaining between them. This CDR3 spans 13 amino acids. CDR3 residues: CASRWVGEETQYF. In nucleotides, the CDR3 is TGCGCCAGCCGGTGGGTGGGAGAAGAGACCCAGTACTTC.

The genes are TRBV30 and TRBJ2-7, with unresolved D. V lost 2 bases to trimming and J lost 3 bases, with 11 bases between them. The CDR3 consists of 13 residues. The germline V gene encodes CDR1 GTSNPN and CDR2 SVGIG (reference sequence). This CDR3 is CAWSSVLSYEQYF. In DNA form, the CDR3 reads TGTGCCTGGAGTAGCGTCCTAAGCTACGAGCAGTACTTC.

V usage is TRBV7-3 and J usage is TRBJ2-3; a possible D gene is TRBD2 (5 bases). This CDR3 contains 18 residues. Looked up from germline, CDR1 is SGHTA and CDR2 is FQGTGA. V lost 2 bases and J lost 2, with 20 bases in between. CDR3 sequence: CASSLYRRADGDTDTQYF. CDR3 nucleotides: TGTGCCAGCAGCTTATATCGAAGGGCCGACGGGGACACAGATACGCAGTATTTT.

This clonotype showed up just a few times. V usage is TRBV2 and J usage is TRBJ2-1; 12 nucleotides align to TRBD1. Looked up from germline, CDR1 is SNHLY and CDR2 is FYNNEI. This CDR3 spans 13 amino acids. V lost 8 bases, J lost 6 bases, and 2 bases stayed unmatched. Here the CDR3 DNA reads TGTGCCAGCGGGGGACAGGGGGCCAATGAGCAGTTCTTC. It codes for CASGGQGANEQFF.

The chain joins TRBV20-1 to TRBJ2-5; D unresolved. Germline-derived CDR1 and CDR2 are DFQATT and SNEGSKA (reference sequence). Trimming shortened V by 2 bases and J by 5 bases, and 9 bases separated the two germline ends. The CDR3 covers 12 residues. The DNA of the CDR3 is TGCAGTGCTAGATACCAGTGGGAGACCCAGTACTTC. Translating it yields CSARYQWETQYF.

This rearrangement joins TRBV7-9 to TRBJ2-1, with D perhaps assigned TRBD1 or TRBD2 (5 bases each). The germline V gene has CDR1 SEHNR and CDR2 FQNEAQ (reference sequence). This CDR3 comprises 13 residues. The ends were cut back, 11 bases at V and 9 bases at J, with 20 bases in the middle. CDR3 bases: TGTGCCGGGCCGGGACCTCTAGGTGGTGAGCAGTTCTTC. Translation: CAGPGPLGGEQFF.

The chain is built from TRBV24-1 and TRBJ1-2; 11 positions agree with TRBD1. This CDR3 has 16 residues. Unmatched junction bases numbered 5, after V lost 3 bases and J lost 3 bases. Per germline, CDR1 KGHDR and CDR2 SFDVKD. The CDR3 loop is CATSDTGQGAHYGYTF. The CDR3 bases are TGTGCCACCAGTGATACAGGACAGGGGGCTCACTATGGCTACACCTTC.

The table lists this clonotype with a few counts. This chain links TRBV6-5 with TRBJ1-6; D might be TRBD1 (5 bases). This CDR3 comprises 14 residues. Germline assignment: CDR1 MNHEY and CDR2 SVGAGI. The V end was cut by 6 bases, the J end by 4 bases, with 10 bases between. DNA for the CDR3: TGTGCCAGCAGGCCGACAGATTATAATTCACCCCTCCACTTT. Its translation is CASRPTDYNSPLHF.

In its sample, this clonotype was seen a few times. This chain uses TRBV29-1 with TRBJ2-7; D remains unclear. Germline values: CDR1 SQVTM, CDR2 ANQGSEA. V was shortened by 1 base and J by 4 bases, with 8 bases between the two germline ends. The CDR3 consists of 12 residues. The CDR3 reads CSVEAGRYEQYF. The CDR3 region has the DNA TGCAGCGTTGAAGCGGGTAGATACGAGCAGTACTTC.

This chain joins TRBV5-6 and TRBJ2-7; 8 positions match TRBD2. The germline V gene encodes CDR1 SGHDT and CDR2 YYEEEE. The CDR3 totals 15 residues. The V gene end was trimmed by 3 bases and the J gene end by 6 bases; junction bases not matched to a gene: 11. DNA of the CDR3: TGTGCCAGCAGCTCAGTCGGCGGGAGGATTTCCGAGCAGTACTTC. Translating gives CASSSVGGRISEQYF.

The V call is TRBV6-5, the J call TRBJ1-5; no clear D. With 0 bases removed from V and 5 bases from J, the gap between germline ends came to 5 bases. The V gene's germline CDR1 is MNHEY and CDR2 SVGAGI. The CDR3 has 13 residues. Written as DNA, the CDR3 is TGTGCCAGCAGTTACTCATTAGATCAGCCCCAGCATTTT. Amino acids: CASSYSLDQPQHF.

This CDR3 is CSARGGLAGVSSYEQYF. CDR3 DNA: TGCAGTGCTAGAGGCGGGCTAGCGGGCGTGAGCTCCTACGAGCAGTACTTC. The rearrangement joins TRBV20-1 to TRBJ2-7, with 8 bases that match TRBD2. CDR1 is DFQATT, CDR2 SNEGSKA, per germline (reference sequence). The CDR3 is 17 amino acids. V lost 1 base to trimming and J lost 0 bases; unmatched junction nucleotides: 11.

This clonotype was seen only a few times. This sequence joins TRBV5-1 and TRBJ2-3; TRBD2 might be the D (5 bases). CDR3 length: 14 amino acids. Per germline, CDR1 SGHRS and CDR2 YFSETQ. Deletions cut 1 base from V and 5 bases from J, with 11 bases between. Here the CDR3 DNA reads TGCGCCAGCAGCTTGTTGGGAGTGGTAGATACGCAGTATTTT. Protein: CASSLLGVVDTQYF.

The chain carries TRBV2 and TRBJ2-7; the D is unclear. The V end lost 7 bases, the J end lost 4 bases, and 5 bases lay between the germline ends. This CDR3 spans 10 amino acids. Germline values: CDR1 SNHLY, CDR2 FYNNEI. This CDR3 reads CASNGYEQYF. The CDR3 nucleotides read TGTGCCAGCAATGGTTACGAGCAGTACTTC.

The V and J genes are TRBV6-5 and TRBJ1-5, with D tentatively TRBD1 (6 bases). The CDR3 covers 17 residues. Trimming shortened V by 0 bases and J by 7 bases, and 19 bases separated the two germline ends. CDR1 is MNHEY, CDR2 SVGAGI, per germline. Here the CDR3 reads CASSYSSGGRGAQPQHF. The DNA of the CDR3 is TGTGCCAGCAGTTACTCAAGTGGGGGCAGGGGAGCCCAGCCCCAGCATTTT.

V and J are TRBV28 and TRBJ2-4; a possible D gene is TRBD1 (6 bases). Germline CDR1 MDHEN, CDR2 SYDVKM. This CDR3 has 11 residues. V was clipped by 5 bases and J by 11 bases, with 10 bases between them. The CDR3 DNA is TGTGCCAGCAGTCTAGGGGGTTTTCAGTACTTC. The encoded protein is CASSLGGFQYF. Using reference TRBV28 and TRBJ2-4 for the parts outside the CDR3, the full variable domain is DVKVTQSSRYLVKRTGEKVFLECVQDMDHENMFWYRQDPGLGLRLIYFSYDVKMKEKGDIPEGYSVSREKKERFSLILESASTNQTSMYLCASSLGGFQYFGAGTRLSVL.

The chain's CDR3 is CASSYVGRNEQYF. CDR3 sequence (DNA): TGTGCCAGCAGTTACGTCGGGAGGAATGAGCAGTACTTC. V is TRBV6-6 and J is TRBJ2-7, with TRBD2 identical over 7 bases. V was pared by 2 bases and J by 7 bases, with 5 bases of the junction left unmatched. Germline V gene lookup returns CDR1 MNHNY and CDR2 SVGAGI (reference sequence). The CDR3 has 13 residues.

The chain has TRBV4-2 and TRBJ2-6; 15 positions agree with TRBD2. Unmatched junction bases numbered 2, after V lost 1 base and J lost 1 base. The CDR3 extends over 19 amino acids. Germline V gene data show CDR1 as LGHNA and CDR2 as YNFKEQ. The CDR3 coding sequence is TGTGCCAGCAGCCAAGTGGGACTAGCGGGAGGTTCTGGGGCCAACGTCCTGACTTTC. As protein: CASSQVGLAGGSGANVLTF.

The sample holds a few counts of this clonotype. The chain recombines TRBV7-2 with TRBJ1-2; D unclear. Germline CDR1 is SGHTA and CDR2 is FQGNSA. The CDR3 has 13 residues. With 3 bases removed from V and 4 bases from J, the gap between germline ends came to 9 bases. CDR3 in amino acids: CASSLQEFYGYTF. In nucleotides, the CDR3 is TGTGCCAGCAGCTTGCAGGAATTCTATGGCTACACCTTC.